This T cell receptor beta chain was identified during a study of CD8 T cells in ankylosing spondylitis. CDR1 MNHEY and CDR2 SVGEGT come from the germline V gene. V shed 8 bases and J shed 7 bases, with 11 bases lying between them. CDR3 size: 12 residues. In regard to this clonotype: The target antigen is unknown.

TCRdb reprocessed the 5' RACE reads via MiXCR and lists one record per CDR3 protein. The data contain some 800,000 distinct CDR3 sequences, about 10% of them seen just once; the ten biggest clones take up approximately 0.5%. Points from the study as a whole: Blood from ankylosing spondylitis patients appeared to carry a characteristic roughly eight-variant TCR beta motif. Clones linked with disease were CD8+ and fairly uncommon in the peripheral blood.

The sequence was collected from a male donor with ankylosing spondylitis. Sequenced material: blood, either unsorted or a sorted T cell fraction (not recorded which). The chain links TRBV6-2 or TRBV6-3 to TRBJ2-2; no definite D call. The CDR3 region is CASGPFLGELFF. The CDR3 DNA sequence: TGTGCCAGCGGACCTTTCCTCGGGGAGCTGTTTTTT.